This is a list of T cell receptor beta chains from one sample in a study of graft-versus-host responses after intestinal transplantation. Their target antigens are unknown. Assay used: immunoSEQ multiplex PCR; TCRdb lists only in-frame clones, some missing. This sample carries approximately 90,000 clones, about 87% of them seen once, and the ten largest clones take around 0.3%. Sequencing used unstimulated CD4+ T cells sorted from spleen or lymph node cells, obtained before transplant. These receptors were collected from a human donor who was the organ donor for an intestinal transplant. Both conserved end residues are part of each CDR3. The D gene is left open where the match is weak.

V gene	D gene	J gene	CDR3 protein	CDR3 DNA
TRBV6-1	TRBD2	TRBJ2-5	CASTAGGRGTQYF	TGTGCCAGCACAGCGGGGGGCCGGGGGACCCAGTACTTC
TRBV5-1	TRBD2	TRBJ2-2	CASSPGRTSANTGELFF	TGCGCCAGCAGCCCGGGACGGACTAGCGCGAACACTGGGGAGCTGTTTTTT
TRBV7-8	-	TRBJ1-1	CASSVLLSTEAFF	TGTGCCAGCAGCGTCCTACTAAGCACTGAAGCTTTCTTT
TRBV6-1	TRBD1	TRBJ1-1	CASMAEVQGAAEAFF	TGTGCCAGCATGGCGGAGGTTCAGGGGGCGGCTGAAGCTTTCTTT
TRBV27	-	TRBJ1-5	CATRLGLNQPQHF	TGTGCCACCCGGCTGGGGCTCAATCAGCCCCAGCATTTT
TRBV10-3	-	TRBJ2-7	CAISGTVGEQYF	TGTGCCATCAGTGGGACAGTGGGCGAGCAGTACTTC
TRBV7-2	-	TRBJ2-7	CASSPRLDPTYF	TGTGCCAGCAGCCCAAGACTTGACCCGACGTACTTC
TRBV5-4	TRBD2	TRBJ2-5	CASSFLTSGETQYF	TGTGCCAGCAGCTTCCTGACTAGCGGAGAGACCCAGTACTTC
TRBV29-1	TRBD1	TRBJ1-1	CSVDRTGSGALTEAFF	TGCAGCGTTGACCGGACAGGGAGTGGTGCCCTCACTGAAGCTTTCTTT
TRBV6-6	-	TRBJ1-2	CASSYVAGESAGYTF	TGTGCCAGCAGTTACGTTGCAGGGGAGTCGGCAGGCTACACCTTC